This T cell receptor (beta chain) was identified in a study of T cell repertoires in cytomegalovirus infection. Overall study context: CMV infection together with matching HLA type was indicated by public TCR beta signatures.

MiXCR was run by TCRdb on the reads, yielding one entry per CDR3 protein. The table shows about 830,000 distinct CDR3 sequences, with approximately 32% occurring only once. In regard to this clonotype: The antigen is not known.

CDR3 length equals 14 residues. The V gene lost 4 bases and the J gene lost 5 bases, with 15 bases spanning the gap. Germline V gives CDR1 LGHDT, CDR2 YNNKEL (reference sequence). The sample was cultured CD8+ T cells from PBMCs, taken from culture after CMV antigen stimulation. The chain links TRBV3-1 to TRBJ2-7, with D perhaps matching TRBD1 (6 bases). This receptor was taken from a human donor in good health (CMV status not recorded). Some clones in this sample may be carry-over from other donors' samples. The CDR3 region is CASSPLTGLDEQYF. CDR3 coding DNA: TGTGCCAGCAGCCCATTAACAGGGCTCGACGAGCAGTACTTC.